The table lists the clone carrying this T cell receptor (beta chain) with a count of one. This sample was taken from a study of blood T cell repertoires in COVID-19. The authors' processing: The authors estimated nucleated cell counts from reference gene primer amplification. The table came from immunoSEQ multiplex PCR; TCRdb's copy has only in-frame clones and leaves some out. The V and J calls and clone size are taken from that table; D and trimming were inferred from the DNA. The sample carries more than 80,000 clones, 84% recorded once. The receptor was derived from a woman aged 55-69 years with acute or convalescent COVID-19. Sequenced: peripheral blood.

The CDR3 protein is CASSLDLAGSTDTQYF. As DNA, the CDR3 is TGTGCCAGCAGCTTGGATTTAGCGGGTAGCACAGATACGCAGTATTTT. The chain has TRBV5-5 and TRBJ2-3; TRBD2 matches at 7 bases. Trimming took 0 bases from V and 0 from J; bases not matched to a gene: 4. The CDR3 runs to 16 residues. CDR1 and CDR2 from the germline V gene are SGHKS and YYEKEE (reference sequence). Variable domain in full (rest from reference TRBV5-5 and TRBJ2-3): DAGVTQSPTHLIKTRGQQVTLRCSPISGHKSVSWYQQVLGQGPQFIFQYYEKEERGRGNFPDRFSARQFPNYSSELNVNALLLGDSALYLCASSLDLAGSTDTQYFGPGTRLTVL.